This T cell receptor beta chain comes out of a study of shared clonotypes between healthy human individuals (TCRdb year 2020). Regarding the research as a whole: The cohort comprised a couple of women and a few men aged 18 to 49 years. Leukapheresis yielded between about 0.94 and 8.9 billion PBMCs per donor. To estimate repertoire size and how much clonotype sharing occurs between individuals, the study deeply sequenced the blood TCR repertoires of about five healthy adults. For each donor, three plates each were used for CD4 naive and CD4 memory, two plates were used for CD8 naive, and one plate was used for CD8 memory. Libraries were prepared and TCR repertoires were sequenced by different laboratories using diverse techniques, in order to increase sequencing depth and limit assay-specific biases. Overall results and qualifications from the work: Compared with non-shared clonotypes, clonotypes shared by all four sorted-subset donors had higher generation probabilities. Incomplete sequencing was indicated by rarefaction of sorted-subset datasets, despite the large sequencing depth. Pairwise subsampling led to the expectation that sequencing depth would affect the degree of clonotype sharing among donors. Naive subsets generally had larger estimated clonotype richness than memory subsets. Sampling was restricted to blood, and TCR repertoires in tissue are likely to differ from TCR repertoires in blood. Because the study included only a small number of donors, the genetic and exposure-history diversity represented was limited. Across a handful of donors, roughly 5.4% of naive CD4, around 3.3% of naive CD8, 2% to 2.5% of memory CD4, and 0.3% to 0.45% of memory CD8 clonotypes were shared.

Using the deep immunoSEQ assay, multiplex PCR amplified TCR CDR3 regions from genomic DNA. Genomic DNA extracted from each cell subset was distributed evenly over all wells of several immunoSEQ 96-well plates, and each plate served as one replicate. For sorted subsets, approximately 0.2 ug of genomic DNA, equivalent to 25,000 to 35,000 T cell genomes, went into each replicate PCR. Purified libraries were measured with a Qubit 3.0 fluorometer, size-checked on a Bioanalyzer 2100, and measured again with the KAPA Library Quantification kit. A separate single-read 150-cycle Illumina NextSeq 550 flow cell was used to sequence each immunoSEQ 96-well plate. On the study's bioinformatics: Because the immunoSEQ output included only junctional sequences and no quality scores, the filtering could not be the same as the filtering used for full-length reads. Sequences were annotated with PyIR, a Python wrapper for IgBLAST v1.9, using IMGT germline references to assign V/J genes and CDR3. Any read was removed if the V/J assignment was weak (E-value above 1e-6), the CDR3 was missing, or the read contained stop codons, out-of-frame junctions, or ambiguous translated residues. V3J clonotypes were defined as sequences sharing the same inferred V gene, J gene, and CDR3 amino acid sequence. Percentage overlap between repertoires was computed as shared unique clonotypes divided by the size of the smaller repertoire. Three approaches were used to assess repertoire richness: RTK rarefaction, the Chao1 estimator, and Recon v2.1 estimates of unobserved clonotypes. OLGA was used to compute generation probabilities for all TCRbeta clonotypes that the gDNA method yielded from a few donors. Imported from immuneACCESS, the table was reduced by TCRdb to in-frame sequences with V and J called. These copies leave out some clones; in studies compared against another copy, an unresolved V gene accounts for under half, and the cause of the remainder is not known. For V, J and clone size, that table is used; D and trimming come from the DNA. The sample table contains 2 million to 3 million clones; only one count was recorded for roughly 93% of them. Together, the top ten hold 0.36% of the sample.

A remark on this clone: What antigen it recognizes has not been identified. There are no base qualities to consult, and no much larger clone falls within one base.

The donors were healthy, HIV-negative adults who had no recently reported acute infections or vaccinations. All donors were Caucasian adults living in Nashville, Tennessee, USA. CD4+ T cells were enriched by magnetic negative selection, after which naive cells were positively selected on CD45RA and the negative fraction was taken as the memory subset. Blood was obtained by leukapheresis, after which PBMCs were separated by Ficoll-Histopaque density gradient centrifugation and cryopreserved in liquid nitrogen vapor phase. Purity and quantity of every magnetically sorted T cell population were checked by analytical flow cytometry. From each sorted fraction, genomic DNA was isolated and quantified by UV absorbance on a Nanodrop 2000c. The junction shows trimming of 6 bases on V and 3 bases on J, plus 11 bases between the germline ends. The CDR3, cysteine through phenylalanine, is 13 amino acids long. Of the read, only the CDR3 DNA is kept; its 39 bases are in frame from base 1. According to the germline V gene, CDR1 reads MDHEN and CDR2 reads SYDVKM.

Sequenced: naive CD4+ T cells from PBMCs. The sample's cell subset or site label, decoded: CD45RA+ positively selected. The sequence derives from a man aged 18-30 years in good health. Some clones in this sample may be carry-over from other donors' samples. The rearrangement joined TRBV28 to TRBJ1-1; no D segment can be confidently identified. The nucleotide sequence is TGTGCCAGCAGACCGCGGGTCGACACTGAAGCTTTCTTT. Its translation is CASRPRVDTEAFF.